The sequence of this T cell receptor (beta chain) was determined in a study of T cells in Graves' hyperthyroidism and ophthalmopathy. Broader study findings: Ophthalmopathy onset followed model prediction by a median approximately six months. Most clonotypes expanded in the thyroid (above 0.001) were also present in blood. Stable hyperthyroidism and ophthalmopathy were separated using 13 V-J signatures.

Trimming shortened V by 3 bases and J by 6 bases, and 12 bases separated the two germline ends. The CDR3 length is 14 residues. Per the germline V gene, CDR1 is SGDLS and CDR2 is YYNGEE. Authors of the study amplified TCR beta CDR3 regions from RNA transcripts. First-round RT-PCR of the TCR CDR3 relied on the HTBI primer set. TCRdb recomputed calls from the multiplex PCR reads with MiXCR, one row per CDR3 protein. This sample has hundreds of thousands of distinct CDR3 sequences; about 45% occur once, and the top ten carry under 8%. A remark on this clonotype: Its antigen remains unknown.

The clonotype comes from an adult man with Graves' disease, either hyperthyroidism or ophthalmopathy (not recorded which). The source material was peripheral blood or thyroid tissue (not recorded which). V gene TRBV9 combines with J gene TRBJ2-2; D is ambiguous. The CDR3 is CASSDRWVAGELFF. Written as DNA, the CDR3 is TGTGCCAGCAGCGATCGATGGGTGGCCGGGGAGCTGTTTTTT.